This T cell receptor (beta chain) came from a study of blood T cell repertoires in COVID-19. Study as a whole: The United States, Italy and Spain were the sources of the acute and convalescent COVID-19 samples. Nucleic acid was either cDNA or gDNA, and it came from T cells, B-cell-depleted T cells, or PBMCs.

Trimming took 5 bases from V and 4 from J; bases not matched to a gene: 4. The CDR3 runs 14 residues. The germline V gene has CDR1 LGHDT and CDR2 YNNKEL (reference sequence). Authors' methods: Reference gene primer amplification yielded estimated nucleated cell counts. Sequencing was performed with immunoSEQ multiplex PCR; in TCRdb, only in-frame clones are kept and a portion is missing. V and J calls and clone size are those listed in that table; D and trimming were worked out from the DNA. The table shows 350,000 to 400,000 clones, with 80% to 90% occurring only once. During active infection, Seattle patients enrolled and were then monitored through disease.

The chain is built from TRBV3-1 (or the pseudogene TRBV3-2) and TRBJ1-4, with 7 bases identical to TRBD1. Source material: peripheral blood. The sequence was obtained from a woman in her fifties or sixties with COVID-19, enrolled during active disease. The DNA of the CDR3 is TGTGCCAGCAGCAACAGGGGAGGTAATGAAAAACTGTTTTTT. Residues: CASSNRGGNEKLFF.